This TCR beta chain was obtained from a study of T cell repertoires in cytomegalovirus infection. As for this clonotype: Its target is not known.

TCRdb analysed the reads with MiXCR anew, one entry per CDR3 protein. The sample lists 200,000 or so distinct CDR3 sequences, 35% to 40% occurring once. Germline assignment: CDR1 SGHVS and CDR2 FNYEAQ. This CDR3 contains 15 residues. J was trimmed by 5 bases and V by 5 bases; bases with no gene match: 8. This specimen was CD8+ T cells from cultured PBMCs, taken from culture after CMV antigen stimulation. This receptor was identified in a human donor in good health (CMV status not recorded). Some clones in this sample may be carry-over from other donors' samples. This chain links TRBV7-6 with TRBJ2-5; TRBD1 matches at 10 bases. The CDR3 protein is CASSTSGQGWETQYF. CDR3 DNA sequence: TGTGCCAGCAGCACCTCGGGACAGGGGTGGGAGACCCAGTACTTC.